These 10 T cell receptor beta chains share one sample of origin, sequenced in a study of Ad26.COV2.S vaccination and SARS-CoV-2 variants. The repertoire was sequenced with immunoSEQ multiplex PCR; TCRdb's copy has only in-frame clones and lacks some. The sample shows hundreds of thousands of clones, roughly 84% of them seen only once. As to treatment: some 20 received Ad26.COV2.S at low or high dose, single or two shots; about five received placebo; per-sample allocation not given. After the first vaccine or placebo injection, samples were drawn on day 63. The sequencing used peripheral blood, collected in a trial of Ad26.COV2.S vaccine versus placebo. These receptors all stem from a person between 18 and 60 years old who received the Ad26.COV2.S COVID-19 vaccine or a placebo.

V gene TRBV13 combines with J gene TRBJ2-3; D is perhaps TRBD1 (5 bases). This CDR3 is built from 15 residues. The V end lost 5 bases, the J end lost 2 bases, and 14 bases lay between the germline ends. The germline V gene encodes CDR1 PRHDT and CDR2 FYEKMQ (reference sequence). As DNA, the CDR3 is TGTGCCAGCAGCCGACAACAGGTTGCCACAGATACGCAGTATTTT. It encodes CASSRQQVATDTQYF.

On this clone: One end of the junction fails to match germline, which may point to a read error. The same CDR3 can be traced to other DNA sequences in this sample. The gene calls are TRBV7-6 and TRBJ2-2, with TRBD1 identical over 7 bases. Germline values: CDR1 SGHVS, CDR2 FNYEAQ. The length of the CDR3 is 15 residues. The CDR3: CASTQRTGSTGELFF. The CDR3 DNA follows: TGTGCCAGCACACAAAGGACAGGTAGCACCGGAGAGCTGTTTTTT.

In this sample, this clone turned up once. This sequence joins TRBV4-1 and TRBJ1-5; 7 bases map to TRBD1. Germline CDR1 and CDR2: MGHRA and YSYEKL. The CDR3 spans 16 residues. The V segment lost 2 bases and the J segment 0 bases; nucleotides outside the gene matches: 4. CDR3 residues: CASSQIQGSSNQPQHF. The CDR3 DNA sequence: TGCGCCAGCAGCCAAATACAGGGGAGTAGCAATCAGCCCCAGCATTTT.

The chain uses TRBV6-6 and TRBJ2-7; 9 bases line up with TRBD2. The CDR3 length is 10 residues. Per the germline V gene, CDR1 is MNHNY and CDR2 is SVGAGI (reference sequence). The DNA for the CDR3 is TGTGCTACAGCGGGGGGCGAGCAGTACTTC. Residues: CATAGGEQYF.

V is TRBV20-1 and J is TRBJ1-1; the D is unclear. Looked up from germline, CDR1 is DFQATT and CDR2 is SNEGSKA (reference sequence). The CDR3 runs 11 residues. V was shortened by 2 bases and J by 6 bases, with 7 bases between the two germline ends. DNA of the CDR3: TGCAGTGCTAGAAAGTCGGCTGAAGCTTTCTTT. This translates into CSARKSAEAFF.

This chain links TRBV4-1 with TRBJ2-7; perhaps TRBD2 as D (5 bases). The germline V gene has CDR1 MGHRA and CDR2 YSYEKL. V was clipped by 3 bases and J by 5 bases, with 14 bases between them. The CDR3 sequence is 14 residues long. The CDR3 reads CASSHGQRKDEQYF. In DNA form, the CDR3 reads TGCGCCAGCAGCCATGGTCAGCGGAAGGACGAGCAGTACTTC.

The chain carries TRBV6-5 and TRBJ2-7; D might be TRBD1 (6 bases). CDR3 size: 13 residues. The V gene's germline CDR1 is MNHEY and CDR2 SVGAGI. Trimming removed 7 bases from V and 3 bases from J, with 13 bases in between. CDR3 in DNA: TGTGCCAGCACACAGGGCTTTTACTACGAGCAGTACTTC. As protein: CASTQGFYYEQYF.

V gene TRBV24-1 combines with J gene TRBJ2-1; TRBD2 matches 10 bases. Trimming removed 3 bases from V and 5 bases from J; junction bases left unmatched: 18. The CDR3 covers 20 residues. In germline, CDR1 is KGHDR, CDR2 SFDVKD. CDR3 DNA sequence: TGTGCCACCAGTGATGCCCAGAGGCCTAGCGGGGGCCCTCCTAACAATGAGCAGTTCTTC. Translated: CATSDAQRPSGGPPNNEQFF.

This chain connects TRBV10-3 to TRBJ2-2; no reliable D call. Trimming left V 4 bases short and J 3 bases short, with 9 bases between. The CDR3 loop spans 14 amino acids. Germline loops: CDR1 ENHRY, CDR2 SYGVKD. Here the CDR3 DNA reads TGTGCCATCAGTGGTTTGAGTCACACCGGGGAGCTGTTTTTT. Amino acids: CAISGLSHTGELFF.

The V gene is TRBV29-1, the J gene TRBJ2-7; D possibly corresponds to TRBD2 (5 bases). Germline V gives CDR1 SQVTM, CDR2 ANQGSEA. The CDR3 is 13 residues long. The ends were cut back, 4 bases at V and 5 bases at J, with 15 bases in the middle. This chain's CDR3 is CSVAGKGWDEQYF. The CDR3 DNA reads TGCAGCGTTGCGGGGAAAGGGTGGGACGAGCAGTACTTC.